A single sample gave rise to the 2 T cell receptor beta chains below, sequenced in a study of blood T cell repertoires in COVID-19. Measured with immunoSEQ multiplex PCR; TCRdb has only the in-frame clones, and not every one. The top ten hold approximately 1.2% of the sample, which has around 400,000 clones, more than 80% seen once. Material: peripheral blood. These receptors originate from a man aged 40-49 years with acute or convalescent COVID-19.

This clone was found a few times. V is TRBV5-1 and J is TRBJ2-1; TRBD1 agrees at 7 bases. The CDR3 has 17 residues. The junction had 15 bases not matched to a gene; V was cut back by 5 bases and J by 4 bases. CDR1 and CDR2 from the germline V gene are SGHRS and YFSETQ. For the CDR3, the DNA is TGCGCCAGCAGTTTGACTCCCGACAGGGAAAGGTACAATGAGCAGTTCTTC. Protein sequence: CASSLTPDRERYNEQFF.

The chain employs TRBV30 and TRBJ1-1; D is undetermined. The V gene's germline CDR1 is GTSNPN and CDR2 SVGIG (reference sequence). CDR3 length equals 14 residues. V was cut by 8 bases and J by 4 bases, with 20 bases left in between. CDR3 nucleotide sequence: TGTGCCCTTTTCGGCCCCGACCCGGGCACTGAAGCTTTCTTT. Encoded protein: CALFGPDPGTEAFF.